This TCR beta chain was identified during a study of cytomegalovirus exposure and HLA in healthy donors. CDR1 is SGHNT, CDR2 YYREEE, per germline (reference sequence). The CDR3 contains 13 residues. The germline V and J ends were trimmed by 4 bases and 4 bases, with 11 bases remaining between them. PCR used 60 Vbeta primers and 13 Jbeta primers. The authors' processing: An analysis that came later counted tens of millions of unique TCR beta chains, some 11 million shared. Clones were read by immunoSEQ multiplex PCR, and TCRdb kept only the in-frame ones, dropping some. The V and J calls and clone size are taken from that table; D and trimming were inferred from the DNA. The sample lists roughly 130,000 clones; roughly 88% were seen once.

The origin of this receptor is a woman aged 18-30 years in good health and CMV-seropositive. The chain combines TRBV5-4 with TRBJ1-2; D perhaps matches TRBD1 (6 bases). Sequencing input: PBMCs. DNA for the CDR3: TGTGCCAGCAGCACGGACAGAGGCTATGGCTACACCTTC. It encodes CASSTDRGYGYTF.